What follows are 17 T cell receptor beta chains derived from one specimen sequenced in a study of blood T cell repertoires in COVID-19. Sequencing was performed with immunoSEQ multiplex PCR; in TCRdb, only in-frame clones are kept and a portion is missing. The table records about 320,000 clones, around 89% of them present only once. The sample comprised peripheral blood. The receptors here all came from a man aged 18 to 29 who had recovered from COVID-19.

The chain joins TRBV18 to TRBJ2-1, with D unclear. This CDR3 region has 13 residues. CDR1 KGHSH and CDR2 LQKENI come from the germline V gene. V dropped 6 bases and J dropped 0 bases, with 6 bases sitting between them. The DNA for the CDR3 is TGTGCCAGCTCCCGAGCCTCCTACAATGAGCAGTTCTTC. The encoded protein is CASSRASYNEQFF.

A few counts support this clone. This chain links TRBV29-1 with TRBJ1-2; D might be TRBD1 (6 bases). The CDR3 runs 13 residues. The V end was cut by 6 bases, the J end by 4 bases, with 15 bases between. Germline V gene data show CDR1 as SQVTM and CDR2 as ANQGSEA. CDR3 nucleotides: TGCAGCGTGCAATTGGACAGAGTCTATGGCTACACCTTC. Translating gives CSVQLDRVYGYTF.

The chain carries TRBV7-7 and TRBJ2-5; weak D call: TRBD2 (8 bases). The length of the CDR3 is 16 residues. CDR1 SSHAT and CDR2 FNYEAQ come from the germline V gene (reference sequence). The germline V and J ends were trimmed by 5 bases and 2 bases, with 18 bases remaining between them. The CDR3 coding sequence is TGTGCCAGCAGCCCGGGGGGGTCAGGGGGTCAAGAGACCCAGTACTTC. Its protein is CASSPGGSGGQETQYF.

Notes on this clone: Mismatch with germline at one junction end may stem from a read error. The genes are TRBV5-1 and TRBJ2-5; 10 positions agree with TRBD1. Germline CDR1 reads SGHRS; CDR2 reads YFSETQ. The CDR3 sequence is 16 residues long. In nucleotides, the CDR3 is TGCGCCCGCAGCCGACAGGGGGCGGGGGTTCAAGAGACCCAGTACTTC. Translated, it gives CARSRQGAGVQETQYF.

J is TRBJ2-2 and V is TRBV5-1, with 7 bases aligning to TRBD1. This CDR3 is 16 amino acids long. With 9 bases clipped from V and 0 bases from J, the junction kept 11 bases outside the gene matches. The germline gives CDR1 SGHRS, CDR2 YFSETQ. In nucleotides, the CDR3 is TGCGCCACCGAAAAGGGGGACAGTGCGAACACCGGGGAGCTGTTTTTT. Its translation: CATEKGDSANTGELFF.

The CDR3 protein is CASSIDLAPAAGELFF. CDR3 coding DNA: TGTGCCAGTAGTATAGATCTTGCCCCAGCGGCCGGGGAGCTGTTTTTT. The chain uses TRBV19 and TRBJ2-2; a possible D gene is TRBD2 (5 bases). The germline V gene has CDR1 LNHDA and CDR2 SQIVND (reference sequence). Trimming pared 0 bases from V and 6 bases from J, leaving 14 bases between. CDR3 length: 16 amino acids.

The chain carries TRBV6-4 and TRBJ1-2, with 10 bases that match TRBD1. Germline V gene data show CDR1 as MRHNA and CDR2 as SNTAGT. The V and J ends lost 10 bases and 7 bases, in that order; junction bases with no gene match: 12. CDR3 size: 14 residues. CDR3 loop: CATSSGTGAGGYTF. DNA of the CDR3: TGTGCCACTTCATCCGGGACAGGGGCCGGTGGCTACACCTTC.

Only one count was recorded for this clone. V gene TRBV6-2 or TRBV6-3 combines with J gene TRBJ2-7; 7 bases fit TRBD1. The J segment lost 4 bases and the V segment lost 5 bases, leaving 2 bases of the junction unmatched. CDR1 and CDR2 (germline): MNHEY, SVGEGT. The CDR3 has 12 amino acids. CDR3 loop: CASSPGQYEQYF. The CDR3 DNA sequence: TGTGCCAGCAGTCCGGGACAGTACGAGCAGTACTTC.

This clone has a single count. CDR3 sequence: CASGGGPSEKLFF. The DNA of the CDR3 is TGCGCCAGCGGGGGAGGACCTAGTGAAAAACTGTTTTTT. The V call is TRBV5-1, the J call TRBJ1-4, with D perhaps matching TRBD1 (5 bases). The CDR3 is made up of 13 amino acids. The ends were cut back, 7 bases at V and 7 bases at J, with 14 bases in the middle. CDR1 and CDR2 from the germline V gene are SGHRS and YFSETQ.

J is TRBJ2-3 and V is TRBV2, with 8 nucleotides matching TRBD1. The V gene's germline CDR1 is SNHLY and CDR2 FYNNEI. CDR3 size: 15 residues. After removal of 8 bases from V and 0 bases from J, the junction contained 7 bases not matched to a gene. CDR3 region: CASRQGAGSTDTQYF. The DNA for the CDR3 is TGTGCCAGCCGCCAGGGGGCAGGGAGCACAGATACGCAGTATTTT.

The gene calls are TRBV7-9 and TRBJ2-3, with D unresolved. Germline lookup yields CDR1 SEHNR and CDR2 FQNEAQ (reference sequence). The CDR3 runs to 12 residues. Trimming cost V 10 bases and J 4 bases, with 12 bases left between them. The CDR3 coding sequence is TGTGCCACCCTGCAGGTCGCAGATACGCAGTATTTT. It encodes CATLQVADTQYF.

This chain connects TRBV7-3 to TRBJ1-1, with TRBD1 matching over 8 bases. Germline assignment: CDR1 SGHTA and CDR2 FQGTGA. The CDR3 is made up of 15 amino acids. Unmatched junction bases numbered 6, after V lost 3 bases and J lost 3 bases. The CDR3: CASSFSRGLDTEAFF. The DNA for the CDR3 is TGTGCCAGCAGCTTTTCCAGGGGGCTTGACACTGAAGCTTTCTTT.

This clone has only one observation. The J gene is TRBJ2-1, the V gene TRBV2, with 12 bases lining up with TRBD2. CDR1 is SNHLY and CDR2 is FYNNEI in the germline V gene. Trimming took 4 bases from V and 7 from J; bases not matched to a gene: 5. The CDR3 loop spans 15 amino acids. The CDR3 DNA is TGTGCCAGCAGTGTGACTAGCGGGGGCCCGAATGAGCAGTTCTTC. This sequence encodes CASSVTSGGPNEQFF.

The chain is built from TRBV23-1 and TRBJ2-2; D might be TRBD1 (6 bases). TRBV23-1 has ORF status, its function being uncertain. V was clipped by 2 bases and J by 0 bases, with 19 bases between them. CDR3 length: 19 residues. This CDR3 reads CASSQAPPDSPPNTGELFF. CDR3 sequence (DNA): TGCGCCAGCAGTCAAGCCCCTCCGGACAGCCCTCCGAACACCGGGGAGCTGTTTTTT.

The V gene is TRBV15, the J gene TRBJ1-2, with D perhaps matching TRBD1 (6 bases). V was cut by 0 bases and J by 6 bases, with 8 bases left in between. Germline CDR1 LNHNV, CDR2 YYDKDF (reference sequence). This CDR3 has 13 residues. In DNA, the CDR3 is TGTGCCACCAGCAGAGAGTACAGGGATGGCTACACCTTC. Translation: CATSREYRDGYTF.

With respect to this clone: Other DNA sequences in this specimen translate into the identical CDR3. The rearrangement uses TRBV7-8 and TRBJ1-5; TRBD1 aligns across 7 bases. Trimming removed 3 bases from V and 4 bases from J; junction bases left unmatched: 6. The CDR3 is 15 residues long. The germline V gene has CDR1 SGHVS and CDR2 FQNEAQ. CDR3 in amino acids: CASSLEGGGNQPQHF. CDR3 in DNA: TGTGCCAGCAGCTTGGAAGGGGGCGGTAATCAGCCCCAGCATTTT.

V gene TRBV28 combines with J gene TRBJ1-4, with 8 bases lining up with TRBD1. CDR1 MDHEN and CDR2 SYDVKM come from the germline V gene. The CDR3 spans 17 residues. Germline trimming cut 3 bases from V and 8 bases from J; bases unmatched to any gene: 14. The CDR3 coding sequence is TGTGCCAGCAGTTTGGGCCCCGGACAGGGCGGAGAAGAAAAACTGTTTTTT. Amino acid sequence: CASSLGPGQGGEEKLFF. The full variable domain, with the rest looked up from reference TRBV28 and TRBJ1-4, is DVKVTQSSRYLVKRTGEKVFLECVQDMDHENMFWYRQDPGLGLRLIYFSYDVKMKEKGDIPEGYSVSREKKERFSLILESASTNQTSMYLCASSLGPGQGGEEKLFFGSGTQLSVL.